This TCR beta chain appears in the sequencing data of a study of cytomegalovirus exposure and HLA in healthy donors. V was trimmed by 0 bases and J by 1 base, leaving 9 bases between them. There are 15 residues in the CDR3. Germline CDR1 is SGDLS and CDR2 is YYNGEE. Primers for the PCR totalled 60 Vbeta and 13 Jbeta. Method: immunoSEQ multiplex PCR; TCRdb's copy keeps in-frame clones and lacks some. The sample shows over 200,000 clones, approximately 80% of them seen only once. Study-wide results and caveats: Reportedly, TCR beta sequences accurately predicted HLA-A and HLA-B alleles in most subjects. With DRB1 most and HLA-C fewest, TCR association rates differed between HLA loci in a later analysis. Rarity held for most TCR sequences, but there were some public TCRs that occurred in many donors.

To note about this clone: Its specificity is unknown.

The sample was PBMCs. This clonotype originated in a male donor in good health and CMV-seronegative. The chain is built from TRBV9 and TRBJ2-3, with D tentatively TRBD2 (5 bases). This CDR3 reads CASSVVGVGTDTQYF. In nucleotides, the CDR3 is TGTGCCAGCAGCGTAGTGGGAGTTGGCACAGATACGCAGTATTTT.